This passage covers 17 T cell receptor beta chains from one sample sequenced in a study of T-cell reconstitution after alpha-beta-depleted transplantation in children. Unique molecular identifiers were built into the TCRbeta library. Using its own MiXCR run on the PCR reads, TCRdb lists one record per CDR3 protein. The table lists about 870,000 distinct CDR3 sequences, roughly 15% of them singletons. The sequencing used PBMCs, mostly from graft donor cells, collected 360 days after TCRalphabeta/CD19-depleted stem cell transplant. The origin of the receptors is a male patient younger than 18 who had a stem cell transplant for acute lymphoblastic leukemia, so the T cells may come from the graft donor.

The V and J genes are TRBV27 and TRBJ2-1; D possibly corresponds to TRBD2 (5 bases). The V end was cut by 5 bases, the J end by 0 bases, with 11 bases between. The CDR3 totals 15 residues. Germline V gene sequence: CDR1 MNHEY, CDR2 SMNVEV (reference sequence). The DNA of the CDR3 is TGTGCCAGCAGTCCATTTACTAGCTCCTACAATGAGCAGTTCTTC. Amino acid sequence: CASSPFTSSYNEQFF.

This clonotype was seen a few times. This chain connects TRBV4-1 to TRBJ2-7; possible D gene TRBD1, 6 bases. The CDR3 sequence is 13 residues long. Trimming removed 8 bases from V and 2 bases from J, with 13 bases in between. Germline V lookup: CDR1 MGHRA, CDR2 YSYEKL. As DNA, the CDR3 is TGCGCCAGCCAAGGACAGCCAACCTACGAGCAGTACTTC. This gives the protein CASQGQPTYEQYF.

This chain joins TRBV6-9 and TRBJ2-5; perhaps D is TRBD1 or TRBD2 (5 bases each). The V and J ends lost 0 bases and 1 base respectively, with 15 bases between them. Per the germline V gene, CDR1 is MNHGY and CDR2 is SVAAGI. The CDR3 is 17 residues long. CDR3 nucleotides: TGTGCCAGCAGTTATTCCAACGCCGGGGCAGGCCAAGAGACCCAGTACTTC. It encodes CASSYSNAGAGQETQYF.

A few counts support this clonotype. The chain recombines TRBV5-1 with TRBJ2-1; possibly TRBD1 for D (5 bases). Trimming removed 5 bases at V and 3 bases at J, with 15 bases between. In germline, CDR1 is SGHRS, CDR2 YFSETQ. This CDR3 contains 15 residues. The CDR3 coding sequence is TGCGCCAGCAGACTAAATGACAGAGGCTACAATGAGCAGTTCTTC. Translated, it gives CASRLNDRGYNEQFF.

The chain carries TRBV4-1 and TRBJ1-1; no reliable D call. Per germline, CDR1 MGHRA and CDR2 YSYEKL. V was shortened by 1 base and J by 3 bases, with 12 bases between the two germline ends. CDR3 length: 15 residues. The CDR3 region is CASSQGVWVDTEAFF. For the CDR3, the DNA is TGCGCCAGCAGCCAAGGGGTCTGGGTGGACACTGAAGCTTTCTTT.

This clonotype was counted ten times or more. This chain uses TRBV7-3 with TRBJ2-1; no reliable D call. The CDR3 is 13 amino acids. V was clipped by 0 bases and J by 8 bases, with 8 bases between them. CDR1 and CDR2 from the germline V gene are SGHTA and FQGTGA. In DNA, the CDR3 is TGTGCCAGCAGCTTAACGCGAAAAGATGAGCAGTTCTTC. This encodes CASSLTRKDEQFF.

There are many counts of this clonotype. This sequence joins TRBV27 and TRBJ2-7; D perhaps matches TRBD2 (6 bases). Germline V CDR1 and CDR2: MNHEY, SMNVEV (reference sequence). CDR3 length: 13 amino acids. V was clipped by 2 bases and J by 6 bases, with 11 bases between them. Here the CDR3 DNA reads TGTGCCAGCAGTTTACCGGAGGGCCTCGAGCAGTACTTC. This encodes CASSLPEGLEQYF.

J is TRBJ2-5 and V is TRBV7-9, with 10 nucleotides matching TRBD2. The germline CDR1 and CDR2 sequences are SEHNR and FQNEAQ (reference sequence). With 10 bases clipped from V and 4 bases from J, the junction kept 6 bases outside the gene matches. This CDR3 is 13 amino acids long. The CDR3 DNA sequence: TGTGCCACACAGCGGGAGGGCCGAGAGACCCAGTACTTC. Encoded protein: CATQREGRETQYF.

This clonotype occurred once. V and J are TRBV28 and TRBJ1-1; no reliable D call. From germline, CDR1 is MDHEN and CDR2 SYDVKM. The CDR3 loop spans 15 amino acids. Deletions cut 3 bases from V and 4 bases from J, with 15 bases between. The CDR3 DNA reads TGTGCCAGCAGTTTCAGGTCGGGCGCAGGCACTGAAGCTTTCTTT. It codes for CASSFRSGAGTEAFF.

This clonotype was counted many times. The chain's CDR3 is CSARTRGWNEKLFF. DNA for the CDR3: TGCAGTGCTAGAACCCGGGGGTGGAATGAAAAACTGTTTTTT. The rearrangement joins TRBV20-1 to TRBJ1-4, with D possibly TRBD1 on 5 matching bases. CDR1 and CDR2 from the germline V gene are DFQATT and SNEGSKA (reference sequence). CDR3 size: 14 residues. Trimming pared 2 bases from V and 5 bases from J, leaving 12 bases between.

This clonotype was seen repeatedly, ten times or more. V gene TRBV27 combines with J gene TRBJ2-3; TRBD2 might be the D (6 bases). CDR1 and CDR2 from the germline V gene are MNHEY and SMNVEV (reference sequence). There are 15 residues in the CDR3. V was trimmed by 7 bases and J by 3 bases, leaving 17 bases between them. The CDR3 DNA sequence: TGTGCCAGCACCCTAGGAGGAGGGGTTACAGATACGCAGTATTTT. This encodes CASTLGGGVTDTQYF.

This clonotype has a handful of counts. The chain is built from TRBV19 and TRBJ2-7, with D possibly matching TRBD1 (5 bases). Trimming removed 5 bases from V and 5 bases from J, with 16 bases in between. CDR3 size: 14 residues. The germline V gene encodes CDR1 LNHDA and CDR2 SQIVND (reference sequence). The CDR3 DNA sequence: TGTGCCAGTAGTCCTCTGGACATGGGCCACGAGCAGTACTTC. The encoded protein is CASSPLDMGHEQYF.

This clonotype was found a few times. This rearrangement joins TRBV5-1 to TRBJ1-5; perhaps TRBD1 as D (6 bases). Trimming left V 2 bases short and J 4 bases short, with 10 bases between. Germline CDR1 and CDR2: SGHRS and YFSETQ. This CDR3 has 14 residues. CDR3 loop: CASSFGGANQPQHF. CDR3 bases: TGCGCCAGCAGCTTCGGGGGCGCGAATCAGCCCCAGCATTTT.

Written as DNA, the CDR3 is TGCGCCAGCAGCGGCGGACAGGGAGGCTACACCTTC. Its translation: CASSGGQGGYTF. V is TRBV5-1 and J is TRBJ1-2; TRBD1 agrees at 8 bases. Germline values: CDR1 SGHRS, CDR2 YFSETQ. This CDR3 spans 12 amino acids. With V trimmed by 4 bases and J by 8 bases, 4 bases remained unmatched.

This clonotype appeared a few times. In nucleotides, the CDR3 is TGTGCCAGCAGCGTACCAACGGACACCCCGAACACCGGGGAGCTGTTTTTT. Translation gives CASSVPTDTPNTGELFF. V and J are TRBV9 and TRBJ2-2; D is possibly TRBD1 (5 bases). CDR3 length equals 17 residues. Trimming removed 1 base at V and 0 bases at J, with 13 bases between. The V gene's germline CDR1 is SGDLS and CDR2 YYNGEE.

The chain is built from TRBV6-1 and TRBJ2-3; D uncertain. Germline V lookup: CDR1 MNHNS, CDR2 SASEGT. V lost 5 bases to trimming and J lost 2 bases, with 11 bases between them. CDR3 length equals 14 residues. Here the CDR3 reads CASSKSDTTDTQYF. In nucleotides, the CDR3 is TGTGCCAGCAGTAAATCCGACACCACAGATACGCAGTATTTT.

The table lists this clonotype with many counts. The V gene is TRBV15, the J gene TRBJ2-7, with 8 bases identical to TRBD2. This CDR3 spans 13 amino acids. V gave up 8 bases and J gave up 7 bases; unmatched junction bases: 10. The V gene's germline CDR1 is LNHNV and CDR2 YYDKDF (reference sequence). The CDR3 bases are TGTGCCACCGGAACGGGAGGGCTCCGGGAGCAGTACTTC. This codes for CATGTGGLREQYF.